This TCR beta chain stems from a study of blood T cell repertoires in COVID-19. Trimming shortened V by 0 bases and J by 3 bases, and 14 bases separated the two germline ends. The CDR3 totals 16 residues. The V gene's germline CDR1 is MNHEY and CDR2 SVGEGT. Some clones are missing from TCRdb's copy, which holds only in-frame ones; the method was immunoSEQ multiplex PCR. The table lists about 150,000 clones, 87% of them singletons. The sequence came from a man aged 45 to 65 with active COVID-19. Sample: peripheral blood. This chain connects TRBV6-2 or TRBV6-3 to TRBJ1-2, with a weak D call TRBD1 (5 bases). CDR3 nucleotides: TGTGCCAGCAGTTACTCGTTGACAGAGTTGGACTATGGCTACACCTTC. Protein product: CASSYSLTELDYGYTF.